This TCR beta chain was documented in a study of blood T cell repertoires in COVID-19 (TCRdb year 2020). Looking at the study overall: Collaborator samples came from the United States, Italy and Spain and covered acute and convalescent phases of COVID-19. The prospective study material was composed of cDNA or gDNA derived from T cells, B-cell-depleted T cells, or PBMCs. Subjects who had been exposed to COVID-19, were actively infected with it, or had recovered from it provided the deeply sampled blood TCRbeta repertoires that made up the dataset. A freely available public database, intended as a resource for researchers studying the immune response to SARS-CoV-2, is where the repertoires were released. Samples were obtained from the ongoing ImmuneRACE study (first 160 participants) and from 1,200 or so subjects provided by 6 global collaborators. The sample metadata nearly always contained a de-identified subject ID, COVID-19 status, age in years and sex. Where available, HLA class I and class II types were obtained from metadata supplied by the sample provider rather than from assay-based typing. Study-wide conclusions, independent of this receptor: The amount of clinical and demographic metadata varied by source and participant and was provided uncurated.

The collaborating institutions used their own protocols to collect whole blood in K2EDTA tubes. For TCRbeta analysis, collaborator samples were shipped as frozen whole blood, as isolated PBMCs, or as DNA extracted from either sample type. Of note for this clone: The antigen it recognizes is unknown. No per-base quality is available; no much larger clone lies one base away.

TCRbeta CDR3 regions were amplified from genomic DNA by means of the immunoSEQ Assay, a bias-controlled multiplex PCR. The paper's processing steps were these. Nucleated cell counts per sample were estimated from amplification of reference gene primers within the assay. To quantify the absolute abundance of each unique TCRbeta CDR3 rearrangement, sequence reads were collapsed and filtered. For each sample, productive Simpson clonality was calculated as the square root of Simpson's diversity index over productive rearrangements. Here the immuneACCESS table is served through TCRdb, limited to in-frame sequences with V and J called. Missing clones are a known gap in these copies; in checked studies unresolved V genes cover under half, and the rest lacks a known reason. From that table come the V and J calls and clone size; the DNA was used to work out D and trimming. This sample comprises about 56,000 clones, roughly 90% of them detected only once. The ten top clones hold roughly 20% of the sample.

V loses 5 bases of germline sequence and J loses 3 bases, and the interval between the two ends is 26 bases. CDR1 and CDR2 are read off the germline V gene (reference sequence) as LNHDA and SQIVND. The CDR3 spans 19 residues, from the cysteine through the phenylalanine. Only the CDR3 part of the read is kept: 57 bases, read in frame from the first base. In this chain, TRBV19 is recombined with TRBJ1-3, with TRBD1 as a weak D call on 5 bases. The sequence was collected from a human donor in a cohort sampled during active COVID-19. The sample comprised peripheral blood. In nucleotides, the sequence is TGTGCCAGTAGTCGAACCCCCCTGGCGGGGGGACCCCGTGGAAACACCATATATTTT. It translates to CASSRTPLAGGPRGNTIYF.